These T cell receptor beta chains were read from a single sample in a study of CD8+ T cells in alopecia areata. Assay: immunoSEQ multiplex PCR; the TCRdb copy retains only in-frame clones and omits some. The sample holds roughly 130,000 clones, approximately 58% seen once. This sample comprised CD4+ T cells sorted from blood, obtained at week 0. Receptors originate from a human donor with alopecia areata. CDR3s include the opening cysteine and the closing phenylalanine or tryptophan. The D gene is left open where the match is weak. Part of the rows lack a size; the others show once, few, many or a class for expanded clones.

CDR3	size	J	D	V
CSAHAASGGNEQFF	.	TRBJ2-1	TRBD2	TRBV29-1
CASSLVASTGELFF	.	TRBJ2-2	.	TRBV7-9
CAISGVETQYF	.	TRBJ2-5	.	TRBV10-3
CASSELQGASGELFF	.	TRBJ2-2	TRBD1	TRBV19
CASSPRGGRAFF	.	TRBJ1-1	TRBD1	TRBV27
CASRPTRSDTQYF	.	TRBJ2-3	.	TRBV2
CASHVPYSNQPQHF	.	TRBJ1-5	.	TRBV19
CASSQEFDSEKLFF	few	TRBJ1-4	.	TRBV4-3
CASSQATDYTLAGELFF	.	TRBJ2-2	.	TRBV14
CASIEGVFGNTIYF	few	TRBJ1-3	.	TRBV7-9
CASSPLTYRAQINSYGYTF	.	TRBJ1-2	.	TRBV27
CASSYEAGLYGYTF	.	TRBJ1-2	.	TRBV6-6
CASSLVGASGYEQYF	.	TRBJ2-7	TRBD2	TRBV5-6
CASSSQEGETQYF	.	TRBJ2-5	.	TRBV4-3
CASSQQGLGSPLHF	few	TRBJ1-6	.	TRBV4-2
CAWRPKGSSGNTIYF	.	TRBJ1-3	.	TRBV30
CAISEPGTDTQYF	few	TRBJ2-3	.	TRBV10-3
CASSVSTNYRGEGNEQFF	few	TRBJ2-1	TRBD2	TRBV9
CAWSVRAGGNNSPLHF	.	TRBJ1-6	TRBD1	TRBV30
CASSEERTGGLEQYF	.	TRBJ2-7	TRBD1	TRBV6-1
CAWTRGPLNNLQQFF	few	TRBJ2-1	.	TRBV30
CASNPSWEEFDGYTF	.	TRBJ1-2	.	TRBV6-5
CASSEQGITDTQYF	.	TRBJ2-3	.	TRBV2
CASSLEETQYF	few	TRBJ2-5	.	TRBV5-1
CASSRGYEAFF	.	TRBJ1-1	.	TRBV5-6
CASSFSLAGSNNVETQYF	few	TRBJ2-5	.	TRBV7-8
CASSVEAGGETQYF	once	TRBJ2-5	TRBD2	TRBV9
CASSEGQTETGELFF	.	TRBJ2-2	TRBD1	TRBV2
CASSSRGQSTDTQYF	.	TRBJ2-3	TRBD1	TRBV11-3
CASSRPGRTEAFF	.	TRBJ1-1	.	TRBV14
CASSQDLASGSYNEQFF	few	TRBJ2-1	TRBD2	TRBV4-1
CASRNFGGGEGDTQYF	.	TRBJ2-3	TRBD2	TRBV6-6
CASSQDIGGAGGYTF	few	TRBJ1-2	TRBD1	TRBV14
CASSLPQGTGELFF	.	TRBJ2-2	.	TRBV5-1
CASSLGPTHEQFF	.	TRBJ2-1	.	TRBV4-2
CASSLEVSRDETQYF	.	TRBJ2-5	.	TRBV7-8
CASSTRTSGGADEQFF	.	TRBJ2-1	TRBD2	TRBV5-1
CASMPPPTPGELFF	.	TRBJ2-2	.	TRBV2
CASSLAGLAVTQETQYF	.	TRBJ2-5	TRBD2	TRBV5-5
CASSAVPGTSHEQFF	.	TRBJ2-1	.	TRBV9
CASSVARGGNSPLHF	.	TRBJ1-6	.	TRBV9
CATIMPGQSEKLFF	.	TRBJ1-4	TRBD1	TRBV28
CASSLGSGNTEAFF	.	TRBJ1-1	.	TRBV5-4
CASSPGTGRGSTEAFF	.	TRBJ1-1	.	TRBV2
CASSPDLHQGNEQFF	.	TRBJ2-1	.	TRBV6-5